A selection of T cell receptor beta chains follows, all from one sample in a study of radiation and T cells in renal cell carcinoma. This table comes from immunoSEQ multiplex PCR, and its TCRdb copy is limited to in-frame clones, with some not included. Of roughly 100,000 clones listed, about 79% are singletons. This specimen was blood, taken from a patient whose treatment included radiotherapy and nephrectomy. The receptors stem from a man aged 55 to 69 with renal cell carcinoma. CDR3s include the opening cysteine and the closing phenylalanine or tryptophan. D genes are given only for firm matches. A clone size is listed for some rows: how often the clone was seen (once, few, many), or a class if it is expanded.

-	TRBV5-1	-	TRBJ2-3	CASSAAQSPTDTQYF	TGCGCCAGCAGCGCGGCTCAGTCTCCCACAGATACGCAGTATTTT
many	TRBV5-4	TRBD2	TRBJ2-3	CASSRRLAGSSTDTQYF	TGTGCCAGCAGCCGAAGACTAGCGGGGTCTAGCACAGATACGCAGTATTTT
-	TRBV7-6	TRBD1	TRBJ1-1	CASSRNRDSEAFF	TGTGCCAGCAGCCGGAATCGGGACAGTGAAGCTTTCTTT
-	TRBV15	-	TRBJ2-7	CATSRDWGSYEQYF	TGTGCCACCAGCAGAGATTGGGGGAGCTACGAGCAGTACTTC
-	TRBV7-2	TRBD2	TRBJ2-5	CASSLVTSGSLQETQYF	TGTGCCAGCAGCTTAGTAACTAGCGGGAGTCTCCAAGAGACCCAGTACTTC
-	TRBV7-9	-	TRBJ2-1	CASSLGGPDEQFF	TGTGCCAGCAGCTTAGGGGGCCCCGATGAGCAGTTCTTC
-	TRBV11-2	-	TRBJ2-1	CASSFGAGWGSYNEQFF	TGTGCCAGCAGCTTTGGTGCAGGGTGGGGGTCCTACAATGAGCAGTTCTTC
-	TRBV5-1	-	TRBJ2-5	CASRRGPFPQKETQYF	TGCGCCAGCAGAAGAGGGCCTTTCCCACAGAAAGAGACCCAGTACTTC
-	TRBV5-1	-	TRBJ1-2	CASSTGPTGYGYTF	TGCGCCAGCAGTACGGGACCGACGGGCTATGGCTACACCTTC
-	TRBV28	-	TRBJ2-7	CASSFTPYEQYF	TGTGCCAGCAGTTTTACACCCTACGAGCAGTACTTC
-	TRBV27	TRBD1	TRBJ2-7	CASSPRRTGIGSYEQYF	TGTGCCAGCAGTCCCCGTCGGACAGGGATTGGGTCCTACGAGCAGTACTTC
-	TRBV4-3	-	TRBJ2-7	CASSQDAGSPFYEQYF	TGCGCCAGCAGCCAAGATGCCGGGAGTCCCTTCTACGAGCAGTACTTC
-	TRBV4-2	-	TRBJ2-7	CASSQGGEYEQYF	TGTGCCAGCAGCCAAGGGGGGGAATACGAGCAGTACTTC
-	TRBV28	-	TRBJ1-4	CASSPLGGLREKLFF	TGTGCCAGCAGTCCCCTCGGGGGGCTGAGGGAAAAACTGTTTTTT
-	TRBV5-1	-	TRBJ2-6	CASSRFTYRNSGANVLTF	TGCGCCAGCAGCAGGTTTACTTACAGAAACTCTGGGGCCAACGTCCTGACTTTC
-	TRBV19	-	TRBJ2-1	CASSIRQGSGNEQFF	TGTGCCAGTAGTATAAGGCAGGGCTCGGGCAATGAGCAGTTCTTC
-	TRBV14	TRBD2	TRBJ2-2	CASSQDRLAGNTGELFF	TGTGCCAGCAGCCAAGATCGGTTAGCGGGAAACACCGGGGAGCTGTTTTTT
-	TRBV28	-	TRBJ1-5	CASTPFRGADRNQPQHF	TGTGCCAGCACCCCCTTTAGGGGGGCCGATCGCAATCAGCCCCAGCATTTT
-	TRBV5-6	TRBD1	TRBJ1-5	CASSLGQGKGALQPQHF	TGTGCCAGCAGCTTGGGACAGGGAAAAGGGGCCCTCCAGCCCCAGCATTTT
-	TRBV4-2	-	TRBJ2-3	CASSQRSRGADTQYF	TGTGCCAGCAGCCAACGGAGTAGGGGGGCAGATACGCAGTATTTT
-	TRBV6-5	-	TRBJ1-2	CASSTNDRNYGYTF	TGTGCCAGCAGTACAAATGACAGGAACTATGGCTACACCTTC
once	TRBV28	TRBD1	TRBJ2-3	CASSLDRGSDTQYF	TGTGCCAGCAGTTTGGACAGGGGTTCAGATACGCAGTATTTT
-	TRBV10-1	-	TRBJ1-4	CASSAANEKLFF	TGCGCCAGCAGTGCGGCGAATGAAAAACTGTTTTTT
-	TRBV7-3	TRBD2	TRBJ2-3	CASSLTPGGVGMGTQYF	TGTGCCAGCAGCTTAACCCCTGGGGGGGTTGGAATGGGTACGCAGTATTTT
few	TRBV16	TRBD2	TRBJ2-7	CASSSDRAGDYEQYF	TGTGCCAGCAGCAGTGATAGGGCGGGAGACTACGAGCAGTACTTC
-	TRBV5-4	TRBD2	TRBJ2-2	CASSLGLAGVNTGELFF	TGTGCCAGCAGTTTGGGACTAGCGGGAGTAAACACCGGGGAGCTGTTTTTT
few	TRBV27	-	TRBJ2-3	CASSLLAQITSSDTQYF	TGTGCCAGCAGTTTATTGGCACAGATCACTTCGTCGGATACGCAGTATTTT
-	TRBV6-6	-	TRBJ2-2	CASTPGPFANTGELFF	TGTGCCAGCACCCCGGGGCCGTTCGCGAACACCGGGGAGCTGTTTTTT
many	TRBV5-4	TRBD2	TRBJ2-3	CASSLALAGVQTTQYF	TGTGCCAGCAGCTTGGCTCTGGCGGGAGTACAGACTACGCAGTATTTT
-	TRBV7-3	TRBD1	TRBJ2-7	CASSSTYRGEDSISSYEQYF	TGTGCCAGCAGCTCTACCTACAGGGGCGAAGACTCGATTAGCTCCTACGAGCAGTACTTC
few	TRBV28	TRBD1	TRBJ1-2	CASETGGVHGYTF	TGTGCCAGCGAGACAGGGGGCGTGCACGGCTACACCTTC
-	TRBV6-5	TRBD2	TRBJ2-5	CASSYVSGGEETQYF	TGTGCCAGCAGTTACGTCTCCGGGGGGGAAGAGACCCAGTACTTC
-	TRBV21-1	-	TRBJ2-5	CASTRRRGRFGETQYF	TGTGCCAGCACCCGGAGGCGGGGGAGGTTTGGAGAGACCCAGTACTTC
once	TRBV13	TRBD2	TRBJ2-3	CASSPQAGADTQYF	TGTGCCAGCAGCCCACAAGCGGGAGCAGATACGCAGTATTTT
-	TRBV5-6	-	TRBJ2-7	CASSLAPGQPREQYF	TGTGCCAGCAGCTTGGCGCCGGGACAACCCCGCGAGCAGTACTTC
-	TRBV5-1	-	TRBJ2-7	CASSLVGADYEQYF	TGCGCCAGCAGCTTGGTAGGCGCCGACTACGAGCAGTACTTC
-	TRBV4-1	-	TRBJ2-3	CASSQRPSGTDTQYF	TGCGCCAGCAGCCAAAGGCCTAGCGGCACAGATACGCAGTATTTT
-	TRBV4-1	-	TRBJ1-4	CASSQSPDAIPYEKLFF	TGCGCCAGCAGCCAATCGCCGGATGCTATCCCCTATGAAAAACTGTTTTTT
-	TRBV9	TRBD1	TRBJ2-2	CASSSSGDRGSGGELFF	TGTGCCAGCAGCAGCTCCGGTGACAGGGGGAGCGGCGGGGAGCTGTTTTTT
-	TRBV15	-	TRBJ2-2	CATSRELARGFTGELFF	TGTGCCACCAGCAGAGAACTTGCCAGGGGTTTCACCGGGGAGCTGTTTTTT